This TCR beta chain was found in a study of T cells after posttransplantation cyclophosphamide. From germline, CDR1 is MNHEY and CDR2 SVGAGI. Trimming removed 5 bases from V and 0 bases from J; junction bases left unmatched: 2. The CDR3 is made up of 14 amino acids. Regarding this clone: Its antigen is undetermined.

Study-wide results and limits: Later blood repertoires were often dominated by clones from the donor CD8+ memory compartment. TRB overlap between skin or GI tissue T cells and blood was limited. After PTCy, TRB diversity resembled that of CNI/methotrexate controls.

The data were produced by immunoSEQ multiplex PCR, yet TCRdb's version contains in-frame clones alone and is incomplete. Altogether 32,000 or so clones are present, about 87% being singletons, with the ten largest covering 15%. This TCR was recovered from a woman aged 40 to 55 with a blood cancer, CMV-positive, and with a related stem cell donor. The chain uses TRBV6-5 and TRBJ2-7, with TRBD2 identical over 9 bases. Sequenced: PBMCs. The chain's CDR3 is CASSLAGSSYEQYF. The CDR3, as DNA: TGTGCCAGCAGTCTAGCGGGGAGCTCCTACGAGCAGTACTTC.